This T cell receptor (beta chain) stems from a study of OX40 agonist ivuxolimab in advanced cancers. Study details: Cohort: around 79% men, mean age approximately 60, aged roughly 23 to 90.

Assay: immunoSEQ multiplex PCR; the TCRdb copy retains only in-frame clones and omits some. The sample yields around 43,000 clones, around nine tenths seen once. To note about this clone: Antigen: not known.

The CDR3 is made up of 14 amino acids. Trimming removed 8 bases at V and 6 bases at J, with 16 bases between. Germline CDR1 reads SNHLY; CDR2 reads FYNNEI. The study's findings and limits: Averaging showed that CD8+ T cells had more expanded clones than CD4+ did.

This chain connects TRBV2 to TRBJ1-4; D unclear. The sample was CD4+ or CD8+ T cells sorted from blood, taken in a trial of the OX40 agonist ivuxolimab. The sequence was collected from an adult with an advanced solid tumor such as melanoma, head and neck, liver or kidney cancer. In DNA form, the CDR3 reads TGTGCCAGCGATAAGAGAGACAAGGATGAAAAACTGTTTTTT. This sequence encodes CASDKRDKDEKLFF.